This T cell receptor beta chain was recovered during a study of cytomegalovirus exposure and HLA in healthy donors. Study summary: Genotyping showed roughly 76% of hundreds of donors falling in the Caucasian-associated ancestry cluster.

The PCR contained 60 Vbeta and 13 Jbeta primers. TCRdb keeps only in-frame clones here, not all; method: immunoSEQ multiplex PCR. Here the sample spans about 77,000 clones, about 78% being singletons. This clone appeared once. Sequenced: PBMCs. The TCR sequence derives from a man aged 40-49 years in good health and CMV-seronegative.

The CDR3 DNA is TGTGCCAGCCGGGACAGGGGAGGAAACACCATATATTTT. Protein: CASRDRGGNTIYF. The V and J genes are TRBV19 and TRBJ1-3; 10 bases agree with TRBD1. Germline CDR1 is LNHDA and CDR2 is SQIVND (reference sequence). The CDR3 runs to 13 residues. J gave up 4 bases and V 9 bases, and 3 bases lay outside the gene matches. The complete variable domain, with remaining parts taken from reference TRBV19 and TRBJ1-3, reads DGGITQSPKYLFRKEGQNVTLSCEQNLNHDAMYWYRQDPGQGLRLIYYSQIVNDFQKGDIAEGYSVSREKKESFPLTVTSAQKNPTAFYLCASRDRGGNTIYFGEGSWLTVV.